This is a list of T cell receptor beta chains from one sample in a study of T-cell memory formation after mild COVID-19. A single record per CDR3 protein comes from TCRdb applying MiXCR to the 5' RACE reads. The table shows 470,000 or so distinct CDR3 sequences, with roughly 18% occurring only once. Sequences were obtained from PBMCs or a T cell subset sorted from them (not recorded which). The receptors derive from an adult woman who had mild COVID-19 (a few samples of this study predate the infection). Cell type and time point are not known. The CDR3 runs from the conserved cysteine through the conserved F or W. A D gene is named only where the DNA matches it firmly. The size field is filled for only some rows; it gives once, few, many or a size class.

j_gene,v_gene,abundance,d_gene,CDR3aa,CDR3nt
TRBJ2-7,TRBV12-3/TRBV12-4,NA,NA,CASSHSGIYEQYF,TGTGCCAGCAGTCATTCGGGGATCTACGAGCAGTACTTC
TRBJ2-2,TRBV29-1,NA,NA,CSVDQGNTGELFF,TGCAGCGTTGATCAGGGGAACACCGGGGAGCTGTTTTTT
TRBJ2-5,TRBV20-1,few,NA,CSGQRGPRGETQYF,TGCAGTGGTCAACGCGGGCCGCGCGGAGAGACCCAGTACTTC
TRBJ2-1,TRBV4-2,NA,NA,CASSQVDSYNEQFF,TGTGCCAGCAGCCAAGTAGACAGCTACAATGAGCAGTTCTTC
TRBJ2-1,TRBV12-3/TRBV12-4,NA,TRBD2,CASSLSAGDQFF,TGTGCCAGCAGTTTAAGCGCGGGGGACCAGTTCTTC
TRBJ2-1,TRBV5-1,NA,TRBD2,CASSTRTSGNEQFF,TGCGCCAGCAGCACCCGGACTAGCGGAAATGAGCAGTTCTTC
TRBJ2-1,TRBV12-3/TRBV12-4,NA,TRBD1,CASSRDRGVYNEQFF,TGTGCCAGCAGTCGCGACAGGGGGGTTTACAATGAGCAGTTCTTC
TRBJ2-2,TRBV7-9,NA,NA,CASSLDGTNTGELFF,TGTGCCAGCAGCTTGGACGGGACGAACACCGGGGAGCTGTTTTTT
TRBJ2-3,TRBV9,few,NA,CASSVGPGTSTDTQYF,TGTGCCAGCAGCGTAGGGCCGGGCACTAGCACAGATACGCAGTATTTT
TRBJ2-2,TRBV3-1,few,NA,CASSGWTANTGELFF,TGTGCCAGCAGTGGATGGACGGCCAACACCGGGGAGCTGTTTTTT
TRBJ2-7,TRBV7-9,few,NA,CASSHPVTYEQYF,TGTGCCAGCAGCCACCCTGTCACCTACGAGCAGTACTTC
TRBJ2-3,TRBV12-3/TRBV12-4,few,NA,CASSFLTSRLTDTQYF,TGTGCCAGCAGCTTCCTGACTTCACGTCTCACAGATACGCAGTATTTT
TRBJ2-1,TRBV2,NA,NA,CASSPEHNEQFF,TGTGCCAGCAGTCCCGAACACAATGAGCAGTTCTTC
TRBJ2-3,TRBV20-1,few,TRBD2,CSAALAGARGDTQYF,TGCAGTGCAGCGCTAGCGGGGGCCAGGGGAGATACGCAGTATTTT
TRBJ2-2,TRBV5-1,few,NA,CASSLGGDRTGELFF,TGCGCCAGCAGCTTGGGGGGAGATCGCACCGGGGAGCTGTTTTTT
TRBJ2-7,TRBV7-3,many,NA,CASSLARGILHF,TGTGCCAGCAGCTTAGCCCGGGGTATTCTCCACTTC
TRBJ2-1,TRBV30,many,NA,CAWSVLRRTNNEQFF,TGTGCCTGGAGTGTACTCAGGCGCACGAACAATGAGCAGTTCTTC
TRBJ2-1,TRBV7-2,few,NA,CASSLAAGTTYNEQFF,TGTGCCAGCAGCTTAGCCGCGGGAACTACCTACAATGAGCAGTTCTTC
TRBJ1-1,TRBV4-3,few,TRBD1,CASSASTGGAEAFF,TGCGCCAGCAGCGCTTCGACAGGGGGTGCTGAAGCTTTCTTT
TRBJ1-5,TRBV7-9,many,TRBD1,CASSQDRGNQPQHF,TGTGCCAGCAGCCAGGACAGGGGCAATCAGCCCCAGCATTTT
TRBJ2-7,TRBV12-2,NA,NA,CASRSPYGTGLYEQYF,TGTGCAAGTCGCTCGCCATATGGGACAGGGCTCTACGAGCAGTACTTC
TRBJ2-5,TRBV6-2/TRBV6-3,NA,TRBD1,CASSRDTPTGTQETQYF,TGTGCCAGCAGCCGGGACACGCCGACAGGGACCCAAGAGACCCAGTACTTC
TRBJ1-2,TRBV6-4,NA,NA,CASSAEIGYGYTF,TGTGCCAGCAGTGCCGAGATCGGCTATGGCTACACCTTC
TRBJ1-5,TRBV7-2,few,NA,CASSPDGSNQPQHF,TGTGCCAGCAGCCCGGACGGTAGCAATCAGCCCCAGCATTTT
TRBJ2-1,TRBV12-3/TRBV12-4,few,NA,CASSFSYRGNNEQFF,TGTGCCAGCAGTTTCTCCTATAGAGGTAACAATGAGCAGTTCTTC
TRBJ2-7,TRBV4-1,NA,TRBD1,CASSRGQGGTYEQYF,TGCGCCAGCAGCCGAGGACAGGGGGGAACCTACGAGCAGTACTTC
TRBJ1-5,TRBV5-1,NA,NA,CASSFTGSENQPQHF,TGCGCCAGCAGCTTTACAGGGTCGGAAAATCAGCCCCAGCATTTT
TRBJ2-4,TRBV18,few,TRBD2,CASSSLSGTDIQYF,TGTGCCAGCTCTAGCCTGAGCGGGACGGACATTCAGTACTTC
TRBJ1-1,TRBV3-1,NA,TRBD1,CASSQDQGVRSTEAFF,TGTGCCAGCAGCCAAGATCAGGGGGTGAGAAGCACTGAAGCTTTCTTT
TRBJ2-1,TRBV19,few,TRBD2,CASSIDSGTSGISYNEQFF,TGTGCCAGTAGTATAGACTCCGGGACTAGCGGAATCTCCTACAATGAGCAGTTCTTC
TRBJ1-2,TRBV18,few,NA,CASSPNSVYNYGYTF,TGTGCCAGCTCCCCGAACTCGGTTTATAACTATGGCTACACCTTC
TRBJ1-4,TRBV29-1,few,NA,CSVEDSSPGLFF,TGCAGCGTTGAAGATTCGTCCCCCGGACTGTTTTTT
TRBJ1-1,TRBV20-1,few,NA,CSATSTLDTEAFF,TGCAGTGCTACGTCCACGCTAGACACTGAAGCTTTCTTT
TRBJ2-2,TRBV5-1,NA,NA,CASSLNGGGELFF,TGCGCCAGCAGCTTGAATGGGGGCGGGGAGCTGTTTTTT
TRBJ2-3,TRBV9,NA,TRBD2,CASSVGAGGSDTQYF,TGTGCCAGCAGCGTCGGAGCGGGGGGATCAGATACGCAGTATTTT
TRBJ1-5,TRBV6-2/TRBV6-3,many,NA,CASSYSMIRFHNQPQHF,TGTGCCAGCAGTTACTCGATGATCAGGTTCCACAATCAGCCCCAGCATTTT
TRBJ2-3,TRBV12-3/TRBV12-4,few,NA,CASNMGDTQYF,TGTGCCAGCAATATGGGGGATACGCAGTATTTT
TRBJ2-3,TRBV7-6,NA,NA,CASSLVPSTDTQYF,TGTGCCAGCAGCTTAGTCCCAAGTACAGATACGCAGTATTTT
TRBJ1-1,TRBV12-3/TRBV12-4,few,NA,CASSAGGGQGAFF,TGTGCCAGCAGCGCGGGGGGAGGGCAAGGAGCTTTCTTT
TRBJ2-2,TRBV5-1,few,NA,CASSLVQNTGELFF,TGCGCCAGCAGCTTGGTTCAGAACACCGGGGAGCTGTTTTTT
TRBJ2-1,TRBV7-2,many,TRBD2,CASSPIGTSGRDEQFF,TGTGCCAGCAGCCCGATCGGGACTAGCGGGAGGGATGAGCAGTTCTTC
TRBJ2-7,TRBV9,many,NA,CASSVGSFMSYEQYF,TGTGCCAGCAGCGTAGGAAGTTTTATGTCCTACGAGCAGTACTTC
TRBJ2-1,TRBV29-1,few,TRBD2,CSVEGGRVQQFF,TGCAGCGTTGAAGGGGGGAGGGTACAGCAGTTCTTC
TRBJ2-7,TRBV4-3,few,NA,CASSRGASSLSEQYF,TGCGCCAGCAGCCGAGGGGCTAGCTCACTAAGCGAGCAGTACTTC
TRBJ2-1,TRBV11-1,few,TRBD2,CASRASGKMNEQFF,TGTGCCAGCCGGGCTAGCGGGAAGATGAATGAGCAGTTCTTC
TRBJ1-5,TRBV20-1,once,NA,CSASLEQEGQPQHF,TGCAGTGCTAGCTTGGAACAGGAGGGTCAGCCCCAGCATTTT
TRBJ2-3,TRBV4-3,NA,NA,CASSQDRGQTDTQYF,TGCGCCAGCAGCCAAGATAGAGGGCAAACAGATACGCAGTATTTT
TRBJ2-5,TRBV12-3/TRBV12-4,few,NA,CASSRSGTHQETQYF,TGTGCCAGCAGTCGTTCGGGGACCCACCAAGAGACCCAGTACTTC
TRBJ1-2,TRBV27,NA,NA,CASSFQGDYGYTF,TGTGCCAGCAGTTTTCAGGGAGACTATGGCTACACCTTC
TRBJ1-2,TRBV20-1,few,TRBD1,CSARPTGGDYGYTF,TGCAGTGCTAGACCGACAGGGGGTGACTATGGCTACACCTTC
TRBJ1-5,TRBV6-1,NA,NA,CASSDLLVERGNQPQHF,TGTGCCAGCAGTGATCTATTGGTGGAGCGTGGTAATCAGCCCCAGCATTTT
TRBJ1-6,TRBV10-3,NA,NA,CASQSSYNSPLHF,TGTGCCAGCCAAAGCTCCTATAATTCACCCCTCCACTTT
TRBJ2-2,TRBV6-5,few,NA,CASSYPGTNTGELFF,TGTGCCAGCAGTTACCCTGGGACGAACACCGGGGAGCTGTTTTTT